These 16 T cell receptor beta chains came from one sample sequenced in a study of neurological immune-mediated disorders. One entry per CDR3 protein, called by TCRdb with MiXCR from the 5' RACE reads. Counted here are around 25,000 distinct CDR3 sequences, 2.5% occurring once; the ten biggest clones make up approximately 2.2%. The specimen sequenced was PBMCs. The receptor set was obtained from a woman between 45 and 60 years old with multiple sclerosis.

This clonotype was picked up many times. The chain is built from TRBV5-1 and TRBJ2-1, with 9 bases aligning to TRBD2. Germline CDR1 SGHRS, CDR2 YFSETQ. This CDR3 comprises 15 residues. After removal of 4 bases from V and 8 bases from J, the junction contained 10 bases not matched to a gene. The DNA of the CDR3 is TGCGCCAGCAGCACAGGACTAGCGTTTAACTATGAGCAGTTCTTC. This translates into CASSTGLAFNYEQFF.

The table lists this clonotype with many counts. V usage is TRBV7-2 and J usage is TRBJ2-1; D uncertain. The CDR3 runs 13 residues. The germline CDR1 and CDR2 sequences are SGHTA and FQGNSA. V was shortened by 5 bases and J by 7 bases, with 12 bases between the two germline ends. The CDR3 region has the DNA TGTGCCAGCAGCCCCCCGGATCGGAATGAGCAGTTCTTC. Translating it yields CASSPPDRNEQFF.

This clonotype was counted at least ten times. V gene TRBV7-9 combines with J gene TRBJ2-7, with TRBD1 matching 11 bases. The V segment lost 8 bases and the J segment 2 bases; nucleotides outside the gene matches: 5. The CDR3 runs 14 residues. Germline V CDR1 and CDR2: SEHNR, FQNEAQ (reference sequence). CDR3 amino acids: CASGGQGAPYEQYF. For the CDR3, the DNA is TGTGCCAGCGGAGGACAGGGGGCCCCCTACGAGCAGTACTTC.

This clonotype was seen at least ten times. The chain links TRBV6-2 or TRBV6-3 to TRBJ2-7; D perhaps matches TRBD2 (5 bases). V lost 10 bases and J 1 base, leaving 11 bases between the germline ends. This CDR3 has 12 residues. CDR1 and CDR2 from the germline V gene are MNHEY and SVGEGT. For the CDR3, the DNA is TGTGCCACCCGAGGAGGTTCCTACGAGCAGTACTTC. It specifies CATRGGSYEQYF.

This clonotype has ten or more counts. The rearrangement joins TRBV20-1 to TRBJ1-2; no clear D. CDR1 is DFQATT and CDR2 is SNEGSKA in the germline V gene (reference sequence). The V end lost 0 bases, the J end lost 6 bases, and 14 bases lay between the germline ends. This CDR3 spans 14 amino acids. CDR3 sequence (DNA): TGCAGTGCTAGAGATATACGGGAGCGGAATGGCTACACCTTC. Translated: CSARDIRERNGYTF.

This clonotype was detected a few times. The chain recombines TRBV7-2 with TRBJ2-1; D not certain. Germline CDR1 SGHTA, CDR2 FQGNSA. The ends were cut back, 1 base at V and 7 bases at J, with 17 bases in the middle. The CDR3 is 16 amino acids. The CDR3 DNA reads as TGTGCCAGCAGCTTAGGTCTCACCCAGGTAAGGAATGAGCAGTTCTTC. Its translation: CASSLGLTQVRNEQFF.

In this sample, this clonotype turned up many times. The V and J genes are TRBV6-2 or TRBV6-3 and TRBJ2-2; 7 bases line up with TRBD1. The germline CDR1 and CDR2 sequences are MNHEY and SVGEGT. The junction had 7 bases not matched to a gene; V was cut back by 2 bases and J by 4 bases. The CDR3 runs to 16 residues. In nucleotides, the CDR3 is TGTGCCAGCAGTTACCGACAGGGTAGGCCCACCGGGGAGCTGTTTTTT. Encoded protein: CASSYRQGRPTGELFF.

This clonotype came up many times. V gene TRBV7-2 combines with J gene TRBJ1-5; D is undetermined. Germline-derived CDR1 and CDR2 are SGHTA and FQGNSA. This CDR3 contains 13 residues. The V and J ends lost 4 bases and 3 bases respectively, with 7 bases between them. The CDR3 bases are TGTGCCAGCAGCTCCAACTACAATCAGCCCCAGCATTTT. Protein: CASSSNYNQPQHF. Full variable domain (outside the CDR3, taken from reference TRBV7-2 and TRBJ1-5): GAGVSQSPSNKVTEKGKDVELRCDPISGHTALYWYRQSLGQGLEFLIYFQGNSAPDKSGLPSDRFSAERTGGSVSTLTIQRTQQEDSAVYLCASSSNYNQPQHFGDGTRLSIL.

This clonotype was seen repeatedly, ten times or more. The chain has TRBV7-9 and TRBJ1-5; TRBD1 agrees at 7 bases. Germline V gives CDR1 SEHNR, CDR2 FQNEAQ (reference sequence). The ends lost 8 bases at V and 4 bases at J; junction bases unmatched: 5. The length of the CDR3 is 13 residues. DNA of the CDR3: TGTGCCAGCCGGGACAGCCAGAATCAGCCCCAGCATTTT. Residues: CASRDSQNQPQHF.

The sample holds many counts of this clonotype. Its ends do not fully match the called genes, so a read error is possible. The chain employs TRBV7-2 and TRBJ1-2; 7 nucleotides match TRBD1. The CDR3 is made up of 12 amino acids. Looked up from germline, CDR1 is SGHTA and CDR2 is FQGNSA. CDR3 protein: CASSLLSGDRFF. The CDR3 bases are TGTGCCAGCAGCTTATTATCCGGGGACAGATTCTTC.

Ten or more counts support this clonotype. The V and J genes are TRBV20-1 and TRBJ2-1, with D tentatively TRBD2 (5 bases). CDR3 length equals 12 residues. Germline CDR1 is DFQATT and CDR2 is SNEGSKA (reference sequence). V lost 4 bases and J lost 2, with 6 bases in between. CDR3 sequence: CSANGAYNEQFF. The CDR3 nucleotides are TGCAGTGCTAACGGGGCCTACAATGAGCAGTTCTTC.

The sample holds many counts of this clonotype. The chain has TRBV30 and TRBJ2-7; D gene unclear. V gave up 2 bases and J gave up 4 bases, with 15 bases separating them. Germline V CDR1 and CDR2: GTSNPN, SVGIG (reference sequence). This CDR3 is 14 amino acids long. CDR3 in amino acids: CAWSPTGLRYEQYF. DNA of the CDR3: TGTGCCTGGAGTCCCACGGGCCTTCGATACGAGCAGTACTTC.

Details on this clonotype: One junction end does not reproduce the germline sequence, and a read error may be involved. This chain links TRBV18 with TRBJ1-5, with D unclear. The CDR3 spans 14 residues. The germline V gene encodes CDR1 KGHSH and CDR2 LQKENI. The CDR3 bases are TGTGCCAGCTCACCAGGATATAGCAATCAGCCCCAGAATTTT. It specifies CASSPGYSNQPQNF.

This clonotype was recorded at least ten times. The V call is TRBV7-2, the J call TRBJ2-2, with TRBD2 matching over 10 bases. Trimming took 5 bases from V and 6 from J; bases not matched to a gene: 9. In germline, CDR1 is SGHTA, CDR2 FQGNSA. This CDR3 region has 16 residues. As DNA, the CDR3 is TGTGCCAGCAGCAGTACTAGCGGGATCGGTCCCGGGGAGCTGTTTTTT. It codes for CASSSTSGIGPGELFF.

This clonotype turned up a few times. This chain uses TRBV20-1 with TRBJ1-1; D gene unclear. Trimming removed 6 bases from V and 7 bases from J, with 15 bases in between. Germline V CDR1 and CDR2: DFQATT, SNEGSKA (reference sequence). The CDR3 sequence is 12 residues long. The CDR3 is CSAPEGSIEAFF. CDR3 in DNA: TGCAGTGCCCCCGAAGGGTCGATTGAAGCTTTCTTT.

This clonotype turned up a few times. With a much larger clone just one base away, this may be a read error. The CDR3 DNA sequence: TGCAGTGCCCAAACGGAAAGCCACAATGAGCAGTTCTTC. Amino acids: CSAQTESHNEQFF. This chain joins TRBV20-1 and TRBJ2-1, with unresolved D. CDR3 length: 13 amino acids. Germline assignment: CDR1 DFQATT and CDR2 SNEGSKA (reference sequence). V shed 6 bases and J shed 5 bases, with 14 bases lying between them.